The clone carrying this T cell receptor beta chain appeared many times. The target antigen is unknown. These data are taken from a study of identical twins. Findings of the study overall: Whereas memory repertoires showed no such difference, abundant cord blood beta clonotypes carried fewer insertions. Zero-insertion analyses were open to partial confounding by invariant MAIT and iNKT cells.

Template switching, a step in the protocol, added a universal primer site, and cDNA carried unique molecular identifiers. MiXCR, applied by TCRdb to the 5' RACE reads, yields one record per CDR3 protein. The data hold around 480,000 distinct CDR3 sequences, with 14% observed a single time. V lost 1 base and J 8 bases, leaving 5 bases between the germline ends. Germline V gene data show CDR1 as SGHDN and CDR2 as FVKESK. The CDR3 has 12 amino acids. These data are also associated with another study on yellow fever vaccine responses in identical twins.

The V and J genes are TRBV14 and TRBJ2-2; D gene uncertain. Material: CD4+ T cells sorted from blood. The receptor's source is a woman younger than 30 in good health. As DNA, the CDR3 is TGTGCCAGCAGCCAAGGCCCGGGGGAGCTGTTTTTT. As protein: CASSQGPGELFF.